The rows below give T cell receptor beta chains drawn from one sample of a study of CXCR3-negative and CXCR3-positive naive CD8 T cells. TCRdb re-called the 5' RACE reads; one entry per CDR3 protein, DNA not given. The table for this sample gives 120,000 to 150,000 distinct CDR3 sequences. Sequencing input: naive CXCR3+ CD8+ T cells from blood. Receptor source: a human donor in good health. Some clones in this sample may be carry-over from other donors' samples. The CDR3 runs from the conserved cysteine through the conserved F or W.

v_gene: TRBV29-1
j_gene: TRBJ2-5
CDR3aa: CSVEALAGGWPETQYF

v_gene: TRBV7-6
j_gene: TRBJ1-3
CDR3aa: CASSFGDGLAGGNTIYF

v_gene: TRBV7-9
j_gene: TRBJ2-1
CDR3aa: CASSREYNEQFF

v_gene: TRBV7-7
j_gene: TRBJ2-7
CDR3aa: CASSFLPGPYEQYF

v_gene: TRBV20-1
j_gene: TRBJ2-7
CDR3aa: CSALQILDYEQYF

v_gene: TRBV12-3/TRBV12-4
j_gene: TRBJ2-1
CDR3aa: CASSKAGPYNEQFF

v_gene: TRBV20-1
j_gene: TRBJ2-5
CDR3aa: CSARGPGLAGVQETQYF

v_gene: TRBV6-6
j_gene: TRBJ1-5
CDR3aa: CASSYGPDDQSQHF

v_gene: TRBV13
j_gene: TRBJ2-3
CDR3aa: CASGWRDTDTLYF

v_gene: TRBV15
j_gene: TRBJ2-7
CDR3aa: CATSSRDIDEQYF

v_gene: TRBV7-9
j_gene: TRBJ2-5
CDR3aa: CASSHDSGGSSQYF

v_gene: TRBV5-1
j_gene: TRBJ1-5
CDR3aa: CASSLVVNQPQHF

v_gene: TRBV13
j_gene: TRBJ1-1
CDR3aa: CASSYRQNTEAFF

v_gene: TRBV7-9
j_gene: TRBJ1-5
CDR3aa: CASSGGDGNQPQHF

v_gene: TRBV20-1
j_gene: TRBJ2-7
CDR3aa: CSARDLEREQYF

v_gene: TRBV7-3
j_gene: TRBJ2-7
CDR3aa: CASSPRTWLDVYEQYF

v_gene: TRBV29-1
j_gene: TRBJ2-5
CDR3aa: CSVCAGHQETQYF

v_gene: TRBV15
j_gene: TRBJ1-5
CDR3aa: CATSSAAGGTREPHHF

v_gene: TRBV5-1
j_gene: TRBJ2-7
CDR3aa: CASSLGQGSEQYF

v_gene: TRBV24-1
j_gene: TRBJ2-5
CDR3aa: CATSLRQGRQETQYF

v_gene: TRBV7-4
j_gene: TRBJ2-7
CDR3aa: CASTGQGAPSTYEQYF

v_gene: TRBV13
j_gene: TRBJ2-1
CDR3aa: CASSLGRTGGSYNEQFF

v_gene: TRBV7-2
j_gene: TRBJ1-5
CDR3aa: CASSAGVTVQPQHF

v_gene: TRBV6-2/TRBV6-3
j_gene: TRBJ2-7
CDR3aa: CASSHGTGAEQYF

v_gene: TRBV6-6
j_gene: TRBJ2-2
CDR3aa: CASSYSGRGDTGELFF

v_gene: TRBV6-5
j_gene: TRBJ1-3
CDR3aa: CASSRTGAGNTIYF

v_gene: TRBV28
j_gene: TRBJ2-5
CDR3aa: CASSPPLGLAGSKTQYF

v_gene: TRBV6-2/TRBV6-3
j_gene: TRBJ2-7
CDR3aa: CASEGGALSYEQYF

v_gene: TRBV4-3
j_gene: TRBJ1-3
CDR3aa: CASSPSSGSGNTIYF

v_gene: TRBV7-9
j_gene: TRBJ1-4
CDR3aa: CASSYLEGEKLFF

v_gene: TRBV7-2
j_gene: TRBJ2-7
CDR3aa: CASSLDGSGGFLLDEQYF

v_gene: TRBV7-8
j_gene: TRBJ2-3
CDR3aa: CASSLTGGAADTQYF

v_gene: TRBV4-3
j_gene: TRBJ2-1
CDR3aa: CASSQDERSSYNEQFF

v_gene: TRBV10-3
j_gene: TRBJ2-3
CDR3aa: CAISELWTGKDTDTQYF

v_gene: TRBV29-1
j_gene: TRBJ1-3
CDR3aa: CSVTNRLNSGNTIYF

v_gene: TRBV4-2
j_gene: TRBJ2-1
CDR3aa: CASSHNSGIYNEQFF

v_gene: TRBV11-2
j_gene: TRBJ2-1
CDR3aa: CASSWDGDIYNEQFF

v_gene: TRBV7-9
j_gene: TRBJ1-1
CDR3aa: CASSPPPGTATTEAFF

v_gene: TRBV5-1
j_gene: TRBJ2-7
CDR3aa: CASNPMGGPVYEQYF

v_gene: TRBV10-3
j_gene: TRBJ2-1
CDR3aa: CAISPQVGYSYNEQFF

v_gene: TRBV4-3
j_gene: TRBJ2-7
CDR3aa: CASSPDLTVPDSYEQYF

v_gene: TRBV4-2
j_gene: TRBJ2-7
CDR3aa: CASSHDRTTSYEQYF

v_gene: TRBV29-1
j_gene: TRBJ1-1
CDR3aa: CSTENQGNTEAFF

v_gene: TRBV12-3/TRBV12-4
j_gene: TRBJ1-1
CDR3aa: CATSPEVYTEAFF

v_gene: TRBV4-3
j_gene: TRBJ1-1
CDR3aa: CASSQDTSGLGLNTEAFF

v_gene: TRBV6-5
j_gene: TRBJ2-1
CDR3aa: CASSYTLTGSEQFF

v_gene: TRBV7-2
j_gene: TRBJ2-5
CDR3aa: CASSSGRLRGVQETQYF

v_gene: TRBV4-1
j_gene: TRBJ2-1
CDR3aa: CASSRENNEQFF

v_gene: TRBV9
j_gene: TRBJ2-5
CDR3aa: CASSVSGGQETQYF

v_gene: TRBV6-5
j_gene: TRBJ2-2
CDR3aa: CASSYSNREFATGELFF

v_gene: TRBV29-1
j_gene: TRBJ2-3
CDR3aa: CSVAGRGPSTDTQYF

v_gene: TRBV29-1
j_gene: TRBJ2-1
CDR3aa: CSVEGTGSYNEQFF

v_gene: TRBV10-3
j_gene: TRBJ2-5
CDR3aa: CAISGLQETQYF

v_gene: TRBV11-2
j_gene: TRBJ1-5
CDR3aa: CASSPRVELGGGNQPQHF

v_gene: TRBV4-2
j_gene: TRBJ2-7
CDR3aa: CASSPRQGLGEQYF

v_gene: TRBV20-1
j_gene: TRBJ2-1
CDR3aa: CSAEDEFGILYNEQFF

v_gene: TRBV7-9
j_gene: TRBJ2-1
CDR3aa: CASSHPMDSHNEQFF